This T cell receptor (beta chain) appears in the sequencing data of a study of human T cells and chemical hapten exposure. Across the study: On roughly 2 cm by roughly 2 cm of upper inner arm skin, sensitization was performed with 2% DPC.

The CDR3 extends over 13 amino acids. Unmatched junction bases numbered 2, after V lost 4 bases and J lost 4 bases. Germline V lookup: CDR1 SNHLY, CDR2 FYNNEI. In its sample, this clonotype was seen a few times. Each CDR3 protein gets one entry after TCRdb re-called the RACE reads with MiXCR. The top ten clones hold around 1.4% of a sample with more than 110,000 distinct CDR3 sequences, about an eighth of them seen once. Time point meaning: patch test 2, 6 weeks after DPC sensitization. Treatment here: therapeutic diphenylcyclopropenone sensitization with weekly scalp DPC. The sample here was whole blood, taken in connection with sensitization to the hapten diphenylcyclopropenone (DPC). The receptor's source is a woman aged 50 to 60 with alopecia areata. Some clones in this sample may be carry-over from other donors' samples. The chain recombines TRBV2 with TRBJ2-7; 9 nucleotides match TRBD1. Here the CDR3 reads CASSGQGVYEQYF. The CDR3 nucleotides read TGTGCCAGCAGTGGACAGGGGGTGTACGAGCAGTACTTC. Full variable domain (outside the CDR3, taken from reference TRBV2 and TRBJ2-7): EPEVTQTPSHQVTQMGQEVILRCVPISNHLYFYWYRQILGQKVEFLVSFYNNEISEKSEIFDDQFSVERPDGSNFTLKIRSTKLEDSAMYFCASSGQGVYEQYFGPGTRLTVT.